These 25 T cell receptor beta chains share one sample of origin, sequenced in a study of beta chain features in type 1 diabetes. Investigators reverse transcribed all isolated RNA, so they sequenced expressed TCRB transcripts. Using immunoSEQ multiplex PCR, the repertoire was profiled, and TCRdb retains in-frame clones only, with some absent. The sample holds 200,000 to 300,000 clones; less than 35% are singletons and the top ten take under 5%. The sample was central memory CD4+ T cells from blood. These receptors were taken from a man aged 25-45 years in good health.

This chain joins TRBV7-2 and TRBJ1-1; D unclear. With 1 base removed from V and 0 bases from J, the gap between germline ends came to 6 bases. The CDR3 loop spans 14 amino acids. Germline V CDR1 and CDR2: SGHTA, FQGNSA. CDR3 sequence: CASSLVPVNTEAFF. The CDR3 DNA reads as TGTGCCAGCAGCTTAGTCCCAGTGAACACTGAAGCTTTCTTT.

Worth noting for this clone: Possible read error: a much larger clone is one base away. The sample contains more than one DNA sequence encoding this CDR3. The rearrangement links TRBV7-2 to TRBJ2-5; D uncertain. Germline loops: CDR1 SGHTA, CDR2 FQGNSA. The CDR3 length is 11 residues. Deletions cut 3 bases from V and 5 bases from J, with 4 bases between. CDR3 amino acids: CASSLDETQYF. In nucleotides, the CDR3 is TGTGCCAGCAGCTTGGATGAGACCCAGTACTTC. Drawing the rest from reference TRBV7-2 and TRBJ2-5, the complete variable domain is GAGVSQSPSNKVTEKGKDVELRCDPISGHTALYWYRQSLGQGLEFLIYFQGNSAPDKSGLPSDRFSAERTGGSVSTLTIQRTQQEDSAVYLCASSLDETQYFGPGTRLLVL.

This clone has a handful of counts. The V call is TRBV6-5, the J call TRBJ2-1; no reliable D call. Trimming took off 2 bases at V and 5 bases at J, with 7 bases between the two ends. Germline V gene sequence: CDR1 MNHEY, CDR2 SVGAGI. The CDR3 has 13 residues. The CDR3 spells CASSYGLNNEQFF. The CDR3 region has the DNA TGTGCCAGCAGTTACGGTCTAAACAATGAGCAGTTCTTC.

This clone turned up a few times. The genes are TRBV5-8 and TRBJ2-1; 8 bases align to TRBD1. The ends lost 6 bases at V and 9 bases at J; junction bases unmatched: 17. Germline lookup yields CDR1 SGHTS and CDR2 YDEGEE. CDR3 length: 16 residues. The chain's CDR3 is CASTIHGTGVHGEQFF. CDR3 DNA: TGTGCCAGCACCATCCACGGGACAGGAGTACATGGTGAGCAGTTCTTC.

At least ten counts were recorded for this clone. This chain joins TRBV30 and TRBJ1-4; 11 positions match TRBD1. V was pared by 1 base and J by 8 bases, with 6 bases of the junction left unmatched. CDR1 and CDR2 (germline): GTSNPN, SVGIG (reference sequence). The CDR3 extends over 15 amino acids. The CDR3 DNA is TGTGCCTGGAGTGAAACCGGGACAGGGGGAGAAAAACTGTTTTTT. Amino acid sequence: CAWSETGTGGEKLFF.

The V call is TRBV21-1, the J call TRBJ2-2; TRBD2 reflects the table's D call only, with no check against the DNA. TRBV21-1 is an annotated pseudogene. The CDR3 contains 15 residues. The CDR3 protein is CASSKPLAGTGELFF. As DNA, the CDR3 is TGTGCCAGCAGCAAACCTCTAGCGGGAACCGGGGAGCTGTTTTTT.

The gene calls are TRBV6-1 and TRBJ2-1; maybe TRBD2 (6 bases). Looked up from germline, CDR1 is MNHNS and CDR2 is SASEGT. V gave up 3 bases and J gave up 12 bases, with 18 bases separating them. The CDR3 spans 14 residues. The CDR3 sequence: CASSERLGGLGQFF. The CDR3 bases are TGTGCCAGCAGTGAGAGGTTGGGAGGCCTCGGGCAGTTCTTC.

The chain recombines TRBV7-8 with TRBJ2-3, with 14 bases that match TRBD2. The CDR3 has 17 amino acids. The germline CDR1 and CDR2 sequences are SGHVS and FQNEAQ. J lost 1 base, V lost 5 bases, and 5 bases had no gene match. CDR3 sequence reads: CASSTGTSGGGTDTQYF. CDR3 coding DNA: TGTGCCAGCAGCACGGGGACTAGCGGGGGCGGCACAGATACGCAGTATTTT. Complete variable domain (other parts from reference TRBV7-8 and TRBJ2-3): GAGVSQSPRYKVAKRGQDVALRCDPISGHVSLFWYQQALGQGPEFLTYFQNEAQLDKSGLPSDRFFAERPEGSVSTLKIQRTQQEDSAVYLCASSTGTSGGGTDTQYFGPGTRLTVL.

CDR3 in DNA: TGTGCCTGGACTAGCGGGACGAGCTCCTACAATGAGCAGTTCTTC. Translation: CAWTSGTSSYNEQFF. V gene TRBV30 combines with J gene TRBJ2-1; 9 nucleotides match TRBD2. CDR3 length: 15 residues. Germline values: CDR1 GTSNPN, CDR2 SVGIG (reference sequence). The V segment lost 4 bases and the J segment 0 bases; nucleotides outside the gene matches: 4.

The chain combines TRBV2 with TRBJ1-2; no firm D call. Germline V gene sequence: CDR1 SNHLY, CDR2 FYNNEI. This CDR3 contains 13 residues. V was pared by 3 bases and J by 7 bases, with 12 bases between. The CDR3 DNA sequence: TGTGCCAGCAGTGAGGGAGGCCCTGGTGGCTACACCTTC. It codes for CASSEGGPGGYTF. The whole variable domain, remainder taken from reference TRBV2 and TRBJ1-2, is EPEVTQTPSHQVTQMGQEVILRCVPISNHLYFYWYRQILGQKVEFLVSFYNNEISEKSEIFDDQFSVERPDGSNFTLKIRSTKLEDSAMYFCASSEGGPGGYTFGSGTRLTVV.

This clone was detected a few times. V and J are TRBV29-1 and TRBJ2-1; 12 nucleotides agree with TRBD2. Losses at the gene ends were 7 bases for V and 7 bases for J; bases not matched to a gene: 8. The germline V gene has CDR1 SQVTM and CDR2 ANQGSEA. The length of the CDR3 is 14 residues. The CDR3 reads CSALTSGRTNEQFF. The CDR3 DNA is TGCAGCGCCCTGACTAGCGGGAGAACGAATGAGCAGTTCTTC.

This clone was found a few times. The chain links TRBV27 to TRBJ2-1; possible D gene TRBD1, 5 bases. The CDR3 extends over 14 amino acids. Germline V gene lookup returns CDR1 MNHEY and CDR2 SMNVEV (reference sequence). V was clipped by 4 bases and J by 4 bases, with 11 bases between them. CDR3 DNA sequence: TGTGCCAGCAGTTCCCAAGGGGAATACAATGAGCAGTTCTTC. Translated, it gives CASSSQGEYNEQFF.

The genes are TRBV5-1 and TRBJ2-3; no firm D call. The germline V gene has CDR1 SGHRS and CDR2 YFSETQ. The CDR3 is 12 amino acids. The V end was cut by 4 bases, the J end by 5 bases, with 8 bases between. CDR3 in DNA: TGCGCCAGCAGCCCGGACCTAGATACGCAGTATTTT. It yields the protein CASSPDLDTQYF.

This clone was counted a few times. V is TRBV5-1 and J is TRBJ1-4; 7 positions match TRBD1. With 3 bases clipped from V and 3 bases from J, the junction kept 5 bases outside the gene matches. Germline CDR1 reads SGHRS; CDR2 reads YFSETQ. The CDR3 consists of 15 residues. The CDR3: CASSWDGTANEKLFF. DNA for the CDR3: TGCGCCAGCAGCTGGGACGGGACAGCTAATGAAAAACTGTTTTTT.

V is TRBV29-1 and J is TRBJ2-7; 11 bases are shared with TRBD1. Germline V gene lookup returns CDR1 SQVTM and CDR2 ANQGSEA. Trimming at V came to 7 bases and at J to 5 bases, leaving 7 bases not matched to a gene. CDR3 length: 13 amino acids. The CDR3 bases are TGCAGCGCCCTCGGACAGGGGGCCCACGAGCAGTACTTC. As protein: CSALGQGAHEQYF.

J is TRBJ2-7 and V is TRBV29-1, with D possibly being TRBD1 (7 bases). The CDR3 is 14 amino acids. Germline CDR1 reads SQVTM; CDR2 reads ANQGSEA. The V end was cut by 2 bases, the J end by 4 bases, with 15 bases between. The CDR3 DNA sequence: TGCAGCGTTGAATCGACAGGGAGGAGGTACGAGCAGTACTTC. It yields the protein CSVESTGRRYEQYF.

This clone was seen ten or more times. This chain joins TRBV4-2 and TRBJ2-3; D is ambiguous. This CDR3 is 13 amino acids long. Germline assignment: CDR1 LGHNA and CDR2 YNFKEQ. Trimming stripped 4 bases from V and 1 base from J, with 6 bases between. CDR3 nucleotides: TGTGCCAGCAGCCCGACCGGCACAGATACGCAGTATTTT. Amino acid sequence: CASSPTGTDTQYF.

The J gene is TRBJ2-7, the V gene TRBV18, with unresolved D. This CDR3 has 13 amino acids. V was clipped by 2 bases and J by 0 bases, with 5 bases between them. Germline CDR1 KGHSH, CDR2 LQKENI. CDR3 residues: CASSPSSSYEQYF. DNA for the CDR3: TGTGCCAGCTCACCAAGCAGCTCCTACGAGCAGTACTTC.

Only a few counts were recorded for this clone. The genes are TRBV5-1 and TRBJ2-5; no clear D. Germline V gene sequence: CDR1 SGHRS, CDR2 YFSETQ. The CDR3 consists of 11 residues. With 4 bases removed from V and 1 base from J, the gap between germline ends came to 2 bases. CDR3 coding DNA: TGCGCCAGCAGCGTCCAAGAGACCCAGTACTTC. Translated, it gives CASSVQETQYF.

This clone has just a few counts. This chain links TRBV7-2 with TRBJ2-1, with D perhaps matching TRBD1 or TRBD2 (7 bases each). CDR1 and CDR2 from the germline V gene are SGHTA and FQGNSA. The V end was cut by 5 bases, the J end by 7 bases, with 21 bases between. This CDR3 is built from 16 residues. CDR3 DNA sequence: TGTGCCAGCAGCCCAGGGGGGGCGGGGCCGCAGAATGAGCAGTTCTTC. It yields the protein CASSPGGAGPQNEQFF.

This chain uses TRBV7-6 with TRBJ2-5; D tentatively fits TRBD1 or TRBD2 (5 bases each). The germline V and J ends were trimmed by 5 bases and 1 base, with 14 bases remaining between them. The CDR3 has 15 residues. The germline CDR1 and CDR2 sequences are SGHVS and FNYEAQ. CDR3 sequence: CASSGGGATQETQYF. The DNA of the CDR3 is TGTGCCAGCAGCGGGGGTGGGGCTACCCAAGAGACCCAGTACTTC.

A single count supports this clone. V usage is TRBV7-2 and J usage is TRBJ2-7, with 9 bases matching TRBD2. From germline, CDR1 is SGHTA and CDR2 FQGNSA. V lost 5 bases and J lost 2; bases outside the gene matches: 7. The CDR3 is 15 residues long. The CDR3 reads CASSIGLAITYEQYF. CDR3 coding DNA: TGTGCCAGCAGCATTGGACTAGCGATTACCTACGAGCAGTACTTC.

This clone was counted a single time. The rearrangement joins TRBV29-1 to TRBJ2-1, with D possibly being TRBD1 (5 bases). Germline V CDR1 and CDR2: SQVTM, ANQGSEA. This CDR3 spans 21 amino acids. Trimming removed 2 bases from V and 1 base from J, with 30 bases in between. CDR3 in DNA: TGCAGCGTTGAAAGGTCCCTACATCGCGGTGGGCAGGGATGGTCCTACAATGAGCAGTTCTTC. Encoded protein: CSVERSLHRGGQGWSYNEQFF.

The chain is built from TRBV6-5 and TRBJ2-3; D perhaps matches TRBD1 (5 bases). CDR3 length: 14 residues. The V end was cut by 6 bases, the J end by 2 bases, with 12 bases between. Germline V gene lookup returns CDR1 MNHEY and CDR2 SVGAGI. The DNA of the CDR3 is TGTGCCAGCAGGCAGGGTGCCCACACAGATACGCAGTATTTT. Translation: CASRQGAHTDTQYF.

The V and J genes are TRBV5-1 and TRBJ2-3; D is ambiguous. Deletions cut 3 bases from V and 1 base from J, with 15 bases between. CDR3 length equals 16 residues. In germline, CDR1 is SGHRS, CDR2 YFSETQ. The CDR3 region is CASSYQDPTRTDTQYF. The DNA for the CDR3 is TGCGCCAGCAGCTATCAGGACCCTACGCGCACAGATACGCAGTATTTT.